Listed below are T cell receptor beta chains from one sample, sequenced in a study of blood T cells in healthy people across ages. TCRdb re-called the 5' RACE reads with MiXCR, one entry per CDR3 protein. The sample carries about 640,000 distinct CDR3 sequences, approximately 50% recorded once. The source material was blood. The receptors shown here come from a man aged 60 to 69 in good health. CDR3s include the opening cysteine and the closing phenylalanine or tryptophan. D genes are given only for firm matches. Not all rows give a size; the values are once, few, many and, for expanded clones, a class.

NA	NA	TRBV7-9	TRBJ1-6	TGTGCCAGCAACACGGGAAACAGGGATTCACCCCTCCACTTT	CASNTGNRDSPLHF
few	TRBD1	TRBV6-2/TRBV6-3	TRBJ2-1	TGTGCCAGCAAACTAATGGGGACAGCCCCTGAGAATGAGCAGTTCTTC	CASKLMGTAPENEQFF
NA	NA	TRBV20-1	TRBJ2-1	TGCAGTGCTACCAACGGGGTGCGAGGCGACAATGAGCAGTTCTTC	CSATNGVRGDNEQFF
NA	TRBD1	TRBV29-1	TRBJ1-5	TGCAGCGTTGCCCCCGGGACAGGGTTCAATCAGCCCCAGCATTTT	CSVAPGTGFNQPQHF
NA	NA	TRBV5-6	TRBJ2-2	TGTGCCAGCAGCTTGGGGATCGGGGGAGATACCGGGGAGCTGTTTTTT	CASSLGIGGDTGELFF
NA	TRBD2	TRBV20-1	TRBJ2-7	TGCAGTGCTATTCTAAGGTCAGCGGGGTACCACAATGAGCAGTACTTC	CSAILRSAGYHNEQYF
NA	TRBD2	TRBV18	TRBJ2-3	TGTGCCAGCTCACCCCGGGGACTAGCGGGGGGTTCGTCAGATACGCAGTATTTT	CASSPRGLAGGSSDTQYF
NA	TRBD2	TRBV20-1	TRBJ2-5	TGCAGTGCTAGTAAGGCTAGCGGGGGGCAAGAGACCCAGTACTTC	CSASKASGGQETQYF
few	TRBD2	TRBV29-1	TRBJ2-5	TGCAGCGTTGGAGGCGGGGGAGATCAAGAGACCCAGTACTTC	CSVGGGGDQETQYF
NA	NA	TRBV15	TRBJ2-4	TGTGCCACCAGCAGAGATCGTAGGGGGGCGAACATTCAGTACTTC	CATSRDRRGANIQYF
NA	NA	TRBV20-1	TRBJ2-5	TGCAGTGCTAGATCCCTCGATCGGGTTCCCGGAGAGACCCAGTACTTC	CSARSLDRVPGETQYF
few	NA	TRBV10-3	TRBJ2-5	TGTGCCATCAGTGGTCCCGGTGGGGTACAAGAGACCCAGTACTTC	CAISGPGGVQETQYF
NA	NA	TRBV6-6	TRBJ1-4	TGTGCCAGCAGTGGAACAGGGCTGGACGAAAAACTGTTTTTT	CASSGTGLDEKLFF
NA	NA	TRBV3-1	TRBJ1-1	TGTGCCAGCAGCCCAAGGGACGCCGCCGACGCTGAAGCTTTCTTT	CASSPRDAADAEAFF
NA	NA	TRBV6-5	TRBJ2-6	TGTGCCAGCAGGCAGTCAGACTCTGGGGCCAACGTCCTGACTTTC	CASRQSDSGANVLTF
NA	NA	TRBV20-1	TRBJ1-2	TGCAGTGCTAGGGACCCTCAGGGACTGGGCTATGGCTACACCTTC	CSARDPQGLGYGYTF
few	NA	TRBV5-6	TRBJ2-5	TGTGCCAGCAGCTTAAATATAGGGGAGACCCAGTACTTC	CASSLNIGETQYF
NA	NA	TRBV20-1	TRBJ1-4	TGCAGTGCTAGAGTGGCAGGGATGGGTGAAAAACTGTTTTTT	CSARVAGMGEKLFF
NA	TRBD1	TRBV4-1	TRBJ1-2	TGCGCCAGCAGCCAAGGGGGACAGCCCTATGGCTACACCTTC	CASSQGGQPYGYTF
few	NA	TRBV2	TRBJ1-6	TGTGCCAGCATCGAACGGCCGGAAAGCTCCTATAATTCACCCCTCCACTTT	CASIERPESSYNSPLHF
NA	TRBD2	TRBV20-1	TRBJ2-5	TGCAGTGCTACCGTAGCGGGGGGACGCCAAGAGACCCAGTACTTC	CSATVAGGRQETQYF
many	NA	TRBV20-1	TRBJ2-3	TGCAGTGCCTCCCCCCGGGGTCTGGATACGCAGTATTTT	CSASPRGLDTQYF
NA	NA	TRBV9	TRBJ2-1	TGTGCCAGCAGCCCCGTCCCGAGCTCCTACAATGAGCAGTTCTTC	CASSPVPSSYNEQFF
NA	NA	TRBV15	TRBJ2-4	TGTGCCACCAGCAGAGATTGGGAAGCCAAAAACATTCAGTACTTC	CATSRDWEAKNIQYF
NA	NA	TRBV11-1	TRBJ2-5	TGTGCCAGCAGCTTTGGTCGCCGGGCAGGCCAAGAGACCCAGTACTTC	CASSFGRRAGQETQYF
NA	TRBD2	TRBV20-1	TRBJ2-5	TGCAGTGCCGCTCCAGCGGGGGGTTCCCAAGAGACCCAGTACTTC	CSAAPAGGSQETQYF
NA	TRBD1	TRBV12-3/TRBV12-4	TRBJ2-3	TGTGCCAGCAATATACAGGGGAATACGCAGTATTTT	CASNIQGNTQYF
NA	NA	TRBV25-1	TRBJ1-5	TGTGCCAGCAGTGGAGGTAACTGGAATCAGCCCCAGCATTTT	CASSGGNWNQPQHF
few	NA	TRBV12-3/TRBV12-4	TRBJ2-5	TGTGCCAGCAGTTTATTCAAGGGACAAGAGACCCAGTACTTC	CASSLFKGQETQYF
NA	NA	TRBV10-1	TRBJ2-2	TGCGCCAGCAGTGATCTAGCTGGGGAGCTGTTTTTT	CASSDLAGELFF
once	TRBD1	TRBV2	TRBJ1-1	TGTGCCAGCAGAGATCAGGGGGCCACTGAAGCTTTCTTT	CASRDQGATEAFF
NA	TRBD1	TRBV11-2	TRBJ2-1	TGTGCCAGCAGCTCCAACAGGGGCCCCGCATACAATGAGCAGTTCTTC	CASSSNRGPAYNEQFF
NA	NA	TRBV10-2	TRBJ2-5	TGCGCCAGCAGTGAGCAACGGGAGACCCAGTACTTC	CASSEQRETQYF
NA	NA	TRBV20-1	TRBJ1-4	TGCAGTGTCGAGCTTACAGGGAGGGGTGAAAAACTGTTTTTT	CSVELTGRGEKLFF
once	TRBD2	TRBV5-1	TRBJ2-3	TGCGCCAGCAGCTTGACTAGCGGGGGGGCGAGTACGCAGTATTTT	CASSLTSGGASTQYF
NA	NA	TRBV7-9	TRBJ1-4	TGTGCCAGCAGCCATGGACGGAATAATGAAAAACTGTTTTTT	CASSHGRNNEKLFF